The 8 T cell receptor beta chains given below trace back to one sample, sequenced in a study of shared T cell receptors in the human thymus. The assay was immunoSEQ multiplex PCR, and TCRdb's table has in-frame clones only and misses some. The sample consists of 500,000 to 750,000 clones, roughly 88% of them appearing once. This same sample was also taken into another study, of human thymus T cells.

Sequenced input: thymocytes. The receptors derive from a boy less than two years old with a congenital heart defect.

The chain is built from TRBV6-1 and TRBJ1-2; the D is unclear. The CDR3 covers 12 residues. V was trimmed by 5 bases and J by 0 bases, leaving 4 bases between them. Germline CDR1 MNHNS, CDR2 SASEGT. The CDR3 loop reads CASSPANYGYTF. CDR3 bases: TGTGCCAGCAGTCCTGCTAACTATGGCTACACCTTC.

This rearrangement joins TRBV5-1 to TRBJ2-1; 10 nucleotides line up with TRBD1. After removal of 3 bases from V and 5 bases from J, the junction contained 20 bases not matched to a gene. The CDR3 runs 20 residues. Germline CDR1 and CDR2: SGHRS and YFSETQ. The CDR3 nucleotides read TGCGCCAGCAGCTGGGGGGACAGGGGAGTACCCAGGACTACTCACAATGAGCAGTTCTTC. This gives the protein CASSWGDRGVPRTTHNEQFF. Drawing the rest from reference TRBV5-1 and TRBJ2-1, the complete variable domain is KAGVTQTPRYLIKTRGQQVTLSCSPISGHRSVSWYQQTPGQGLQFLFEYFSETQRNKGNFPGRFSGRQFSNSRSEMNVSTLELGDSALYLCASSWGDRGVPRTTHNEQFFGPGTRLTVL.

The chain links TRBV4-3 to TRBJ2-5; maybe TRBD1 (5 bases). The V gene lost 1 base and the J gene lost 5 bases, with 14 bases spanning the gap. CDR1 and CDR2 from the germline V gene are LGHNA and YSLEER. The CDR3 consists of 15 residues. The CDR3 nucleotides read TGCGCCAGCAGCCAAGTTGGGCAGGGCCGGGAGACCCAGTACTTC. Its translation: CASSQVGQGRETQYF.

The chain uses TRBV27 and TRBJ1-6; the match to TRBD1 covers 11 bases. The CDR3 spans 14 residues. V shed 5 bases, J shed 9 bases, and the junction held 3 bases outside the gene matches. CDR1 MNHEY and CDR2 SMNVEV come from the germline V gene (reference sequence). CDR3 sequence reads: CASSGTGGGSPLHF. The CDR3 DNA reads TGTGCCAGCAGTGGGACAGGGGGGGGTTCACCCCTCCACTTT.

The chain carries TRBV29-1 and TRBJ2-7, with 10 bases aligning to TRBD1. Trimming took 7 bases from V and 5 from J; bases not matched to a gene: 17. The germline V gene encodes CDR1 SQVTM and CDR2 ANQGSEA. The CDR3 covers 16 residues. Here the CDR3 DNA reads TGCAGCGCCCTAGGGACAGGGGCCTCCCAGAGCAACGAGCAGTACTTC. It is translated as CSALGTGASQSNEQYF.

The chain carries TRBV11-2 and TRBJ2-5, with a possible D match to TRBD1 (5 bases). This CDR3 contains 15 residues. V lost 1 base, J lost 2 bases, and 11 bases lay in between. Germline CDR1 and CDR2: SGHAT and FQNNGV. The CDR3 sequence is CASSLVGAKQETQYF. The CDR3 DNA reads TGTGCCAGCAGCTTAGTAGGGGCAAAACAAGAGACCCAGTACTTC.

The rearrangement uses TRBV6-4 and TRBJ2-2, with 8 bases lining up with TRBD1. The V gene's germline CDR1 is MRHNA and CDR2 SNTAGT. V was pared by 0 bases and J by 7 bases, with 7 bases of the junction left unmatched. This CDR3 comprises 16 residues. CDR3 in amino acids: CASSDSAQGADGELFF. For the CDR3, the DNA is TGTGCCAGCAGTGACTCAGCCCAGGGGGCGGACGGGGAGCTGTTTTTT.

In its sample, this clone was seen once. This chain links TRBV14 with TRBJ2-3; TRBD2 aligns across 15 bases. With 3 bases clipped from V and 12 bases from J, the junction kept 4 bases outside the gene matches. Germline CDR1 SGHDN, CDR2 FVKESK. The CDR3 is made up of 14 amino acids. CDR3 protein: CASSQGLAGGIQYF. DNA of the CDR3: TGTGCCAGCAGCCAGGGACTAGCGGGAGGTATCCAGTATTTT. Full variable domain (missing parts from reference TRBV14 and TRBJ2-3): EAGVTQFPSHSVIEKGQTVTLRCDPISGHDNLYWYRRVMGKEIKFLLHFVKESKQDESGMPNNRFLAERTGGTYSTLKVQPAELEDSGVYFCASSQGLAGGIQYFGPGTRLTVL.